This T cell receptor (beta chain) was identified in a study of vaccination effects on CD4 cells after COVID-19. Background on the study: A couple of convalescent pre-vaccine samples were taken 142 and 148 days post-diagnosis.

On this clone: As yet, its antigen is unknown.

CDR1 and CDR2 from the germline V gene are SGHVS and FNYEAQ. The CDR3 spans 17 residues. V lost 1 base and J lost 8, with 21 bases in between. Whole-study findings and limits: The study got few convalescent patients and did not collect any early post-infection timepoints.

The protocol was immunoSEQ multiplex PCR, while the TCRdb copy is restricted to in-frame clones and leaves out a portion. The sample carries roughly 35,000 clones, 55% to 75% recorded once. Expansion of antigen-specific CD4+ T cells with viral peptide pools was carried out by the ViraFEST assay before sequencing. Researchers isolated CD4+ T cells once approximately eleven days of culture had elapsed. PCR showed that the person got SARS-CoV-2 infection at some point between March and December 2020. Wells each received over 1.5 million PBMC, cultured with around 10 IU/ml IL-2 and roughly 10 ug/ml peptides.

This TCR came from a human donor who had a prior SARS-CoV-2 infection. The V call is TRBV7-6, the J call TRBJ2-1; maybe TRBD2 (5 bases). Sequencing was performed on CD4+ T cells from PBMCs cultured with HCoV-NL63 spike peptides, taken before COVID-19 vaccination. The CDR3 DNA reads as TGTGCCAGCAGCTTAGTAGGGAGTGACGAGTGGGGAGATGAGCAGTTCTTC. Protein sequence: CASSLVGSDEWGDEQFF.